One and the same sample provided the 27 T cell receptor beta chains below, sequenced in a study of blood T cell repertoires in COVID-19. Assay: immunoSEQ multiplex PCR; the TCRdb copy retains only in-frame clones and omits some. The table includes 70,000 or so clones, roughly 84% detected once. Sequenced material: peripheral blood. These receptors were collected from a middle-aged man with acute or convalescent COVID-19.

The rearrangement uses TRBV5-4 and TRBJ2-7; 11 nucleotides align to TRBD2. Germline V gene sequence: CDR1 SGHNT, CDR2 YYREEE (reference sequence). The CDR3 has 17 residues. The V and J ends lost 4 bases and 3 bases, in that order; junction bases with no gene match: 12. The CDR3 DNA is TGTGCCAGCAGCGGGACTTTTATGGGGACTAGCGGCTACGAGCAGTACTTC. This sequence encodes CASSGTFMGTSGYEQYF. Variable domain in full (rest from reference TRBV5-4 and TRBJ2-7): ETGVTQSPTHLIKTRGQQVTLRCSSQSGHNTVSWYQQALGQGPQFIFQYYREEENGRGNFPPRFSGLQFPNYSSELNVNALELDDSALYLCASSGTFMGTSGYEQYFGPGTRLTVT.

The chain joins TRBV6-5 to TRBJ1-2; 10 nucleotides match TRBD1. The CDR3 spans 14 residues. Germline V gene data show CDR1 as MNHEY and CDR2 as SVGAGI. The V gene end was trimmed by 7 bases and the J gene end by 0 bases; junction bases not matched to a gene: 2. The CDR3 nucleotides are TGTGCCAGCATGGACAGGGGGGCTAACTATGGCTACACCTTC. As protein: CASMDRGANYGYTF.

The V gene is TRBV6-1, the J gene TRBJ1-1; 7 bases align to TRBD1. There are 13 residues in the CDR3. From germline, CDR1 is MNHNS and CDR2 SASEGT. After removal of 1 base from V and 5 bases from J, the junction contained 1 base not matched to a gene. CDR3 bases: TGTGCCAGCAGTGAAGTACAGGGGACTGAAGCTTTCTTT. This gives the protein CASSEVQGTEAFF.

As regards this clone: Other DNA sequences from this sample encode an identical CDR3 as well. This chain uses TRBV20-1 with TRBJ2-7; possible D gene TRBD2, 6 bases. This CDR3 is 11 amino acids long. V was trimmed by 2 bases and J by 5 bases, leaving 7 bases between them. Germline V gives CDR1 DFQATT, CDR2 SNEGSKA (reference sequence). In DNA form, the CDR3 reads TGCAGTGCTAGAAGCGGGCACGAGCAGTACTTC. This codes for CSARSGHEQYF.

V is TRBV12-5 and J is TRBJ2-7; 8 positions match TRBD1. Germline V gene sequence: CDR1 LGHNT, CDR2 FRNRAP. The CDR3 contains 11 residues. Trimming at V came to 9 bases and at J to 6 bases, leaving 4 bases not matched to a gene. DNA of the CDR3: TGTGCTAGCAGGACAGGGTCCGAGCAGTACTTC. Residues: CASRTGSEQYF.

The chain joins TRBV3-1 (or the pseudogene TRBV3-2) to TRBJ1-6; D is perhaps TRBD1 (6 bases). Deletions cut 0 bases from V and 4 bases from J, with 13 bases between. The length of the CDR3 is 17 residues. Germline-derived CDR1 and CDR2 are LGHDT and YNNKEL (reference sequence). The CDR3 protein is CASSQEGRGHYNSPLHF. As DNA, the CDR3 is TGTGCCAGCAGCCAAGAGGGGAGGGGACATTATAATTCACCCCTCCACTTT.

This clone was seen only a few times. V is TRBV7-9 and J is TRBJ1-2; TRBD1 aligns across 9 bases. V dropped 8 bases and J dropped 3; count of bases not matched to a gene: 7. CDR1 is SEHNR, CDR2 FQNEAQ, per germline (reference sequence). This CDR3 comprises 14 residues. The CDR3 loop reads CASRSRTGDYGYTF. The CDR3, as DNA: TGTGCCAGCCGATCGAGGACAGGGGACTATGGCTACACCTTC.

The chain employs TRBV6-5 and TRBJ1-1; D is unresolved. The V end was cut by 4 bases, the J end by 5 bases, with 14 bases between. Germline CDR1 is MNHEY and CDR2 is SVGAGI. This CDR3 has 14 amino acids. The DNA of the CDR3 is TGTGCCAGCAGTTTACAGAGTTTTCCGACTGAAGCTTTCTTT. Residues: CASSLQSFPTEAFF.

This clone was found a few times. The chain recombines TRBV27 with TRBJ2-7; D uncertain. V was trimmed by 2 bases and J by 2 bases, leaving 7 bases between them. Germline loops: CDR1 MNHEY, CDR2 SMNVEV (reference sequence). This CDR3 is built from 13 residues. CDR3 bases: TGTGCCAGCAGTTTAGGGCAGACCTACGAGCAGTACTTC. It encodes CASSLGQTYEQYF.

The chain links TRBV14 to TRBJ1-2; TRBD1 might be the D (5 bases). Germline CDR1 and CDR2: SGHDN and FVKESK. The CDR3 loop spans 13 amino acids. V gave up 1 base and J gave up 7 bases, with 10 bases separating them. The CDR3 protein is CASSQGSGSGYTF. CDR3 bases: TGTGCCAGCAGCCAAGGGTCAGGGTCTGGCTACACCTTC.

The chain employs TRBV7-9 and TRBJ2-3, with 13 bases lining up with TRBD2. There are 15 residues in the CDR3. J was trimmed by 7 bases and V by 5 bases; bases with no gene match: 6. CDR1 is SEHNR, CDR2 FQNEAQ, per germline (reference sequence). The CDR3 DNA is TGTGCCAGCAGCCGGACTAGCGGGGGTAGGAATACGCAGTATTTT. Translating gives CASSRTSGGRNTQYF.

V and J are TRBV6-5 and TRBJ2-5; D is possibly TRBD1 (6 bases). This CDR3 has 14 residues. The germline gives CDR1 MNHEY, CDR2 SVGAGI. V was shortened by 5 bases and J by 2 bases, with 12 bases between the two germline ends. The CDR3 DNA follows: TGTGCCAGCAGTCCCCTGGACAGACAAGAGACCCAGTACTTC. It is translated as CASSPLDRQETQYF.

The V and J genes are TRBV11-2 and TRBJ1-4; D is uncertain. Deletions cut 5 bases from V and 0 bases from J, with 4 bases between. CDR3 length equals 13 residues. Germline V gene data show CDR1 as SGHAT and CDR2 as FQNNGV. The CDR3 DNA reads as TGTGCCAGCAGCACAGCAACTAATGAAAAACTGTTTTTT. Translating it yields CASSTATNEKLFF.

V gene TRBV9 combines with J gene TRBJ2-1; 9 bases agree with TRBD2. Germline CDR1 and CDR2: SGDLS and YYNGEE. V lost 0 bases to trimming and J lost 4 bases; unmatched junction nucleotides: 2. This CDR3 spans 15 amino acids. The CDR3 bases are TGTGCCAGCAGCGTAGCTAGCGGGGAGTACAATGAGCAGTTCTTC. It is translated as CASSVASGEYNEQFF.

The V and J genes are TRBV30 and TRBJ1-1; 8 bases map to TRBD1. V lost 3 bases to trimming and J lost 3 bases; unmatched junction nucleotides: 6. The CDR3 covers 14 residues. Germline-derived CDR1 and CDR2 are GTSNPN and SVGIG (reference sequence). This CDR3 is CAWRPDRGYTEAFF. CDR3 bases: TGTGCCTGGAGACCCGACAGGGGATACACTGAAGCTTTCTTT.

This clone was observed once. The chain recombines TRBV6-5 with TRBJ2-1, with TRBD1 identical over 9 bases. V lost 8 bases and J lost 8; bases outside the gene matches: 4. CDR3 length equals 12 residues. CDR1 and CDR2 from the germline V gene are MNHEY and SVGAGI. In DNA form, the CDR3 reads TGTGCCAGCGGGACAGGGTTCGATGAGCAGTTCTTC. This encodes CASGTGFDEQFF.

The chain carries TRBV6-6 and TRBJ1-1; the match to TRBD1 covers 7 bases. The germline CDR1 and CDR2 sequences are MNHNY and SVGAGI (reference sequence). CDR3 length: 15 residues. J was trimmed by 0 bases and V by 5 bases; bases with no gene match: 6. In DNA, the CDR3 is TGTGCCAGCAGTGTCTCCGGGACAGTGAACACTGAAGCTTTCTTT. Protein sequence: CASSVSGTVNTEAFF.

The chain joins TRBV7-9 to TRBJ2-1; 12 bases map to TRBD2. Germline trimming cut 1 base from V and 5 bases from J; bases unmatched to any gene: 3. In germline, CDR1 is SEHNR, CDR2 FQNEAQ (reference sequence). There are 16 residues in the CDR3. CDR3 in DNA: TGTGCCAGCAGCTTAGAACTAGCGGGGGGTGACAATGAGCAGTTCTTC. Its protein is CASSLELAGGDNEQFF.

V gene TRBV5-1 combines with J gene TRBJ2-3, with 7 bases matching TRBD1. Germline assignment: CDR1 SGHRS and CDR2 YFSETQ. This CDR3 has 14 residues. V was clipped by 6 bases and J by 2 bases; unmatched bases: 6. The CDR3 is CASNNRGLTDTQYF. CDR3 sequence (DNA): TGCGCCAGCAACAACAGGGGTCTCACAGATACGCAGTATTTT.

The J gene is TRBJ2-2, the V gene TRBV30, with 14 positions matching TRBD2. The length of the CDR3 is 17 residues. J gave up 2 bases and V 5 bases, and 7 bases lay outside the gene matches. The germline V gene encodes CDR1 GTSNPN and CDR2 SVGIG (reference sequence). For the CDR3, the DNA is TGTGCCTGGCTGGGACTAGCGGGAGCCAGCAACACCGGGGAGCTGTTTTTT. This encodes CAWLGLAGASNTGELFF.

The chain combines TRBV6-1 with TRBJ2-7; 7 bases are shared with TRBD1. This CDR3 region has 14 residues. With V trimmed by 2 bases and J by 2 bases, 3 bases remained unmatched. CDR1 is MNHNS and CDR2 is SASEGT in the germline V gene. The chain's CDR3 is CASSEQTGPYEQYF. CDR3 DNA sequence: TGTGCCAGCAGTGAACAGACAGGGCCCTACGAGCAGTACTTC.

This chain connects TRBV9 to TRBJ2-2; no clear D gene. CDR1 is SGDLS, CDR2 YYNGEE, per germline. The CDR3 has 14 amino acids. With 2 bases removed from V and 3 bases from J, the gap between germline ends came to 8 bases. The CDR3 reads CASSVGRYTGELFF. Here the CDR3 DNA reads TGTGCCAGCAGCGTGGGCAGGTACACCGGGGAGCTGTTTTTT.

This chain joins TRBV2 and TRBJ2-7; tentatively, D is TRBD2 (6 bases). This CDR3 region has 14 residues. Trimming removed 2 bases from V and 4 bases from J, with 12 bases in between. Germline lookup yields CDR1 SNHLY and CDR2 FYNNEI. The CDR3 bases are TGTGCCAGCAGTGAATACCCTAGCGTATACGAGCAGTACTTC. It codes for CASSEYPSVYEQYF.

The CDR3: CASTTRDRGHEQFF. The CDR3 DNA sequence: TGTGCCAGCACTACGCGGGACAGGGGTCATGAGCAGTTCTTC. This sequence joins TRBV2 and TRBJ2-1; 10 nucleotides line up with TRBD1. This CDR3 contains 14 residues. The V and J ends lost 7 bases and 8 bases, in that order; junction bases with no gene match: 8. Germline V gene lookup returns CDR1 SNHLY and CDR2 FYNNEI.

The CDR3 DNA reads TGCGCCAGCAGCCAAGAAGGACTAGCGGGTAATGAGCAGTTCTTC. Encoded protein: CASSQEGLAGNEQFF. The rearrangement joins TRBV4-1 to TRBJ2-1; 11 nucleotides match TRBD2. Germline CDR1 reads MGHRA; CDR2 reads YSYEKL. Trimming removed 0 bases from V and 7 bases from J; junction bases left unmatched: 2. The length of the CDR3 is 15 residues.

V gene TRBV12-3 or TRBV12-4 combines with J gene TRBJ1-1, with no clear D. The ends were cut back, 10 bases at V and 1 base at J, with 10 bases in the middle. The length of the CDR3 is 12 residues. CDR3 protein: CAIKRGNTEAFF. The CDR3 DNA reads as TGTGCCATCAAGCGGGGGAACACTGAAGCTTTCTTT.

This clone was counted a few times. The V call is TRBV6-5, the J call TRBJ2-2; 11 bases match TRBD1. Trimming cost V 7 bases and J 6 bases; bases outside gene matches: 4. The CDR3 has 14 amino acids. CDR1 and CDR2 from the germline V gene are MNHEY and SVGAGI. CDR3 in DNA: TGTGCCAGCACCCCGGGACAGGGGGCCGGGGAGCTGTTTTTT. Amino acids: CASTPGQGAGELFF.